One and the same sample provided the 27 T cell receptor beta chains below, sequenced in a study of tumor and adjacent non-tumor tissue in lung cancer. TCRbeta libraries were built with three rounds of nested PCR, modified from ARM-PCR. TCRdb reprocessed the multiplex PCR reads via MiXCR and lists one record per CDR3 protein. The sample carries tens of thousands of distinct CDR3 sequences, 70% to 90% recorded once. The template was RNA from unsorted bulk tissue. This non-tumor lung sample came from over 3 cm beyond the tumor edge. The source material was distant non-tumor lung tissue. The receptor set was obtained from a man aged 55 to 70 with non-small cell lung cancer.

Worth noting for this clonotype: Because the CDR3's place on the DNA is in doubt, the DNA is left out and the CDR3 is given as listed by TCRdb. The CDR3 loop is CATYGCGPYNEQFF. The rearrangement links TRBV10-2 to TRBJ2-1. The CDR3 is 14 residues long, counting both termini. CDR1 WSHSY and CDR2 SAAADI come from the germline V gene.

Concerning this clonotype itself: This may be a read error, as it is one base from a much larger clone. The J gene is TRBJ1-5, the V gene TRBV5-5, with TRBD1 identical over 10 bases. The V gene end was trimmed by 4 bases and the J gene end by 6 bases; junction bases not matched to a gene: 7. The germline gives CDR1 SGHKS, CDR2 YYEKEE (reference sequence). The CDR3 loop spans 15 amino acids. The CDR3 here is CASSTGTGESQPQHF. Here the CDR3 DNA reads TGTGCCAGCAGCACTGGGACAGGGGAGAGTCAGCCCCAGCATTTT.

This clonotype was detected once. Because it lacks the conserved phenylalanine or tryptophan at the end, this CDR3 is likely a read error. The chain combines TRBV29-1 with TRBJ1-2; D is perhaps TRBD1 (5 bases). This CDR3 region has 15 residues. The V end was cut by 1 base, the J end by 11 bases, with 23 bases between. CDR1 SQVTM and CDR2 ANQGSEA come from the germline V gene. The chain's CDR3 is CSVEALAGVQGGYTS. DNA for the CDR3: TGCAGCGTTGAAGCCTTGGCCGGGGTTCAGGGTGGTTACACCTCC.

About this clonotype itself: The final CDR3 position lacks the conserved phenylalanine or tryptophan, pointing to a likely read error. The DNA is omitted, as the CDR3 cannot be located on it reliably, and the CDR3 follows TCRdb's listing. This CDR3 is CASSYQGREQETQYL. V usage is TRBV6-5 and J usage is TRBJ2-5; the D call in the table, TRBD1, was not verified against the DNA. Germline V CDR1 and CDR2: MNHEY, SVGAGI. The CDR3 sequence runs 15 residues, both termini included.

The V gene is TRBV11-2, the J gene TRBJ2-5; D tentatively fits TRBD1 or TRBD2 (6 bases each). CDR1 is SGHAT, CDR2 FQNNGV, per germline. Between the trimmed V and J ends, which lost 3 bases and 2 bases, there was a span of 13 bases. This CDR3 spans 15 amino acids. CDR3 in amino acids: CASSLNRGLQETQYF. The CDR3 nucleotides are TGTGCCAGCAGCTTGAATCGGGGGCTACAAGAGACCCAGTACTTC.

Of note for this clonotype: A read error may produce the germline difference seen at one junction end. The chain combines TRBV29-1 with TRBJ2-6, with TRBD1 identical over 9 bases. This CDR3 contains 16 residues. Looked up from germline, CDR1 is SQVTM and CDR2 is ANQGSEA. The CDR3 DNA is TGCAGTGTTGAGTGGGACAGGGAGGATGGGGCCAACGTCCTGACTTTC. Amino acid sequence: CSVEWDREDGANVLTF.

A note on this clonotype: At one boundary the junction diverges from the germline segment, which might be a read error. DNA of the CDR3: TGTGCCAACAGCTTAGGAGGGGTAGTGTCCTACGAGCAGTACTTC. Protein product: CANSLGGVVSYEQYF. The V and J genes are TRBV7-8 and TRBJ2-7; weak D call: TRBD2 (6 bases). The CDR3 totals 15 residues. Looked up from germline, CDR1 is SGHVS and CDR2 is FQNEAQ.

About this clonotype itself: This may be a read error, as it is one base from a much larger clone. This chain links TRBV20-1 with TRBJ1-1; 8 bases are a match to TRBD1. CDR1 is DFQATT and CDR2 is SNEGSKA in the germline V gene (reference sequence). The CDR3 is 12 amino acids. The CDR3 loop reads CSVRTGGGSAFF. In DNA form, the CDR3 reads TGCAGTGTTAGAACAGGGGGAGGTTCAGCTTTCTTT.

This clonotype was found many times. The rearrangement links TRBV6-4 to TRBJ2-1; 14 bases map to TRBD2. This CDR3 comprises 16 residues. J lost 8 bases, V lost 0 bases, and 3 bases had no gene match. Germline lookup yields CDR1 MRHNA and CDR2 SNTAGT. The CDR3 protein is CASSDSGLAGGYEQFF. CDR3 nucleotide sequence: TGTGCCAGCAGTGACTCCGGACTAGCGGGGGGATATGAGCAGTTCTTC.

The chain joins TRBV20-1 to TRBJ2-7, with no clear D. This CDR3 region has 13 residues. V lost 8 bases and J lost 6, with 20 bases in between. The germline V gene encodes CDR1 DFQATT and CDR2 SNEGSKA (reference sequence). As DNA, the CDR3 is TGCAGTTGTATGGGGATGGCTATAGGCGAGCAGTACTTC. It specifies CSCMGMAIGEQYF.

With regard to this clonotype: The junction does not match germline at one end; this may be a read error. The chain combines TRBV20-1 with TRBJ2-7; 7 bases fit TRBD1. This CDR3 spans 16 amino acids. CDR1 and CDR2 from the germline V gene are DFQATT and SNEGSKA (reference sequence). The CDR3 region has the DNA TGCAGTGCTAGAGATGATCGACAGGGTGTCTCCTACGAGCAGTATTTC. Encoded protein: CSARDDRQGVSYEQYF.

Details on this clonotype: A junction end diverges from the germline sequence, so it may reflect a read error. The DNA of the CDR3 is TGTGCCGGCAGCCAGGGACTTGGGGCTACAGATAGGCAGTATTTT. This sequence encodes CAGSQGLGATDRQYF. The chain combines TRBV5-4 with TRBJ2-3; tentative D call: TRBD2 (6 bases). This CDR3 is built from 15 residues. Germline CDR1 reads SGHNT; CDR2 reads YYREEE (reference sequence).

The chain carries TRBV24-1 and TRBJ2-7, with D possibly TRBD2 on 6 matching bases. The germline CDR1 and CDR2 sequences are KGHDR and SFDVKD. Trimming removed 5 bases at V and 5 bases at J, with 15 bases between. The CDR3 contains 14 residues. The CDR3 region has the DNA TGTGCCACCAGTGCCCGACGGGGCGGGAACGAGCAGTACTTC. Amino acid sequence: CATSARRGGNEQYF.

As concerns this clonotype: This may come from a read error, since a much larger clone is one base off. The chain combines TRBV6-5 with TRBJ2-6, with 9 positions matching TRBD1. The CDR3 loop spans 16 amino acids. Unmatched junction bases numbered 11, after V lost 10 bases and J lost 4 bases. Germline CDR1 MNHEY, CDR2 SVGAGI. The chain's CDR3 is CANNEQGAAGANVLTF. The DNA of the CDR3 is TGTGCCAACAATGAACAGGGGGCGGCCGGGGCCAACGTCCTGACTTTC.

Points on this clonotype: A read error may produce the germline difference seen at one junction end. The chain uses TRBV12-3 or TRBV12-4 and TRBJ2-2, with D possibly being TRBD2 (5 bases). This CDR3 has 16 residues. The CDR3 reads CASSVWRIRNTGELFF. The CDR3 DNA sequence: TGTGCCAGCAGCGTATGGCGGATACGGAACACCGGGGAGCTATTTTTT.

The table lists this clonotype with a count of one. The chain joins TRBV6-2 or TRBV6-3 to TRBJ1-5; 7 bases map to TRBD1. J gave up 16 bases and V 6 bases, and 24 bases lay outside the gene matches. This CDR3 is 16 amino acids long. The germline V gene encodes CDR1 MNHEY and CDR2 SVGEGT. The CDR3 region is CASRRQGQSGNQLHHF. CDR3 nucleotide sequence: TGTGCCAGCAGGCGACAGGGACAAAGCGGGAATCAGCTACATCATTTT.

The chain joins TRBV12-3 or TRBV12-4 to TRBJ2-3; no clear D gene. V lost 6 bases and J lost 7, with 14 bases in between. This CDR3 is built from 13 residues. CDR3 coding DNA: TGTGCCAGCAGGAGGTTAGTTGAATATACGCAGTATTTT. This sequence encodes CASRRLVEYTQYF.

Notes on this clonotype: Being one base from a much bigger clone, this may be a read error. The rearrangement links TRBV29-1 to TRBJ2-3; D is unresolved. CDR1 and CDR2 from the germline V gene are SQVTM and ANQGSEA. Trimming took off 3 bases at V and 2 bases at J, with 6 bases between the two ends. The CDR3 contains 12 residues. CDR3 amino acids: CSVDRHTDTQYF. The CDR3 DNA reads as TGCAGCGTTGACAGGCACACAGATACGCAGTATTTT.

This clonotype was counted only a few times. The J gene is TRBJ2-1, the V gene TRBV11-2, with a weak D call TRBD1 (6 bases). This CDR3 has 14 amino acids. From germline, CDR1 is SGHAT and CDR2 FQNNGV. Deletions cut 7 bases from V and 3 bases from J, with 13 bases between. The CDR3 loop is CASIRVGGYNEQFF. The CDR3 DNA reads TGTGCCAGCATCCGGGTAGGGGGCTACAATGAGCAGTTCTTC.

In the case of this clonotype: A read error may produce the germline difference seen at one junction end. This chain joins TRBV11-3 and TRBJ2-5, with D hard to call. This CDR3 is built from 11 residues. Germline lookup yields CDR1 SGHNT and CDR2 YENEEA. In DNA form, the CDR3 reads TGTGCCAGCAGCCACAAAGAGGCCCAGTACTTC. The encoded protein is CASSHKEAQYF.

Regarding this clonotype: A much larger clone lies a single base off, so this may be a read error. The chain is built from TRBV20-1 and TRBJ1-2, with D uncertain. Germline V gene lookup returns CDR1 DFQATT and CDR2 SNEGSKA (reference sequence). The CDR3 runs 12 residues. V was cut by 3 bases and J by 8 bases, with 13 bases left in between. CDR3 bases: TGCAGTGCTAGCCTGCGCCGGGAGGGCTACACCTTC. It specifies CSASLRREGYTF.

A note on this clonotype: One junction end does not reproduce the germline sequence, and a read error may be involved. The chain joins TRBV29-1 to TRBJ2-2, with a weak D call TRBD2 (5 bases). The CDR3 spans 14 residues. Germline CDR1 is SQVTM and CDR2 is ANQGSEA. DNA for the CDR3: TGCAGCGTCGCCCATACTGGTAGAACCGGGGAGCTGTTTTTC. Its translation is CSVAHTGRTGELFF.

As regards this clonotype: A read error may explain this, as a much larger clone is one base away. This chain links TRBV12-3 or TRBV12-4 with TRBJ2-3, with D hard to call. The CDR3 totals 17 residues. The CDR3 bases are TGTTCCAGCAGTTTAAGAACTGGTCGAGAACTCACAGATACGCAGTATTTT. It translates to CSSSLRTGRELTDTQYF.

The sample holds many counts of this clonotype. The rearrangement uses TRBV6-5 and TRBJ2-2; either TRBD1 or TRBD2 may supply D (5 bases each). V was shortened by 6 bases and J by 7 bases, with 12 bases between the two germline ends. Looked up from germline, CDR1 is MNHEY and CDR2 is SVGAGI. This CDR3 spans 13 amino acids. The CDR3 nucleotides read TGTGCCAGCAGGGCAAAGAGGGGCGGGGAGCTGTTTTTT. Its translation: CASRAKRGGELFF.

Comments on this clonotype: This likely comes from a read error, as the CDR3 has no conserved phenylalanine or tryptophan at its end. CDR3 protein: CTSSLGGGETQYI. Written as DNA, the CDR3 is TGTACCAGCAGCTTAGGGGGGGGCGAGACCCAGTACATC. This chain links TRBV11-2 with TRBJ2-5; D may be TRBD2 (7 bases). CDR3 length equals 13 residues. Germline V CDR1 and CDR2: SGHAT, FQNNGV.

Turning to this clonotype: One end of the junction fails to match germline, which may point to a read error. The chain carries TRBV6-1 and TRBJ1-1, with 8 positions matching TRBD1. This CDR3 spans 14 amino acids. Germline-derived CDR1 and CDR2 are MNHNS and SASEGT. The DNA of the CDR3 is TGTGGCAGCATTGAAGACAGGGGTGACACTGAAGCTTTCTTT. This sequence encodes CGSIEDRGDTEAFF.

Of note for this clonotype: A junction boundary mismatches the germline segment, possibly from a read error. The gene calls are TRBV6-6 and TRBJ2-1, with 9 bases aligning to TRBD2. Germline CDR1 is MNHNY and CDR2 is SVGAGI (reference sequence). The CDR3 length is 15 residues. In nucleotides, the CDR3 is TGTGCCGGCAGCTGGGGCGGGGGGGCCTACATTGAGCAGTTCTTC. This gives the protein CAGSWGGGAYIEQFF.